This T cell receptor beta chain stems from a study of T cell responses to AZD1222 COVID-19 vaccine. Points from the study as a whole: After the peak T cell response, and only then, were repertoires sampled.

Worth noting for this clone: The antigen remains unidentified.

Profiling relied on immunoSEQ multiplex PCR, and the TCRdb table lists in-frame clones only, not all of them. The repertoire consists of some 42,000 clones, with approximately 80% occurring once and the leading ten covering more than 15%. Germline CDR1 reads MNHEY; CDR2 reads SVGAGI. This CDR3 is 12 amino acids long. V dropped 6 bases and J dropped 9 bases, with 12 bases sitting between them. The chain recombines TRBV6-5 with TRBJ1-5; no firm D call. The receptor was derived from an adult who received the AZD1222 COVID-19 vaccine. The source material was peripheral blood, sampled 28 days after the second AZD1222 dose. This CDR3 reads CASRIPSGPQHF. The CDR3 DNA reads as TGTGCCAGCAGAATTCCCTCGGGGCCCCAGCATTTT.